Detailed here is one T cell receptor (beta chain). Its target antigen remains unknown. A much more abundant neighbour one base away suggests this may be a read error. The library came from 5' RACE. Data came from an Illumina HiSeq 2500. The second PCR ran for about 7 to 11 cycles and used a J-beta primer mix along with a sample-barcoded 5' primer. Each TCR beta cDNA molecule received a unique molecular identifier from a template-switch 5' adaptor carrying 12 random nucleotides. Each sample yielded at least 2.5 million CDR3-containing paired-end reads. The Mint cDNA synthesis kit, primed by a TRBC-specific oligonucleotide, was used to synthesize first-strand cDNA from all RNA. Following uracil-DNA glycosylase treatment, a first 18-cycle PCR with universal primers M1SS and BC2_uni_R was performed on all cDNA. As for how the authors treated the data: For normalization, 1 million high-quality reads were randomly selected from each sample, with every read carrying a distinct molecular identifier. Instead of being binned into consensus sequences, reads with shared molecular identifiers were discarded. MiTCR, with a Q25 quality threshold and the strictest error-elimination algorithm, was used for CDR3 identification, clonotype clustering and error correction. A nonparametric unseen species model using Euler transformation provided a lower-bound estimate of total TCR beta diversity. TCRdb took the public reads, trimmed them with fastp at Q25, ran MiXCR for clone calling and kept in-frame beta chains. Each record represents a unique CDR3 protein, reported with the most common genes and DNA among its rows. TCRdb's processing, not the authors', yielded these V and J calls. The sample table holds about 640,000 distinct CDR3 sequences, of which approximately 30% were seen once. The ten top clones hold about a sixth of the sample.

The CDR3, cysteine through phenylalanine, is 17 amino acids long. Of all the DNA, just the CDR3 is kept, 51 bases in frame from base 1. CDR1 and CDR2 are read off the germline V gene as MNHNS and SASEGT. This specimen belongs to a study of blood T cells in healthy people across ages (dated by TCRdb to about 2015). Background for the entire study: In model experiments, template switching captured about one uniquely barcoded TCR beta cDNA molecule for every two T cells. For two donors (one aged 18 to 30 and one aged 80 or older), the study analyzed two additional independent replicas of 1 million unique cDNA reads from the same blood draw. To avoid experimental bias, donors of different ages were randomly spread across the sequencing lanes. Four age groups were formed from the donors: young (average roughly 15 years), middle-aged (around 39), aged (around 62) and long-lived (around 82). Age-related changes in TCR beta repertoire diversity were measured in the study by deep sequencing normalized with unique cDNA molecular identifiers. The full study reports these points: Estimates of total diversity based on one million sequenced T cells were regarded as lower bounds and as underestimates. Because profiling used bulk unsorted PBMCs, naive and antigen-experienced compartments could not be compared conclusively. Donor CMV infection status was unknown, potentially confounding age-related changes in expanded clonotypes. Compared with the aged group, more naive CD4+ T cells, fewer expanded clones and increased TCR diversity were shown by the long-lived group, suggesting age selection. The percentage of naive T cells measured by flow cytometry correlated strongly with observed TCR beta diversity. Observed TCR beta diversity per million T cells fell roughly linearly with age, and a significant reduction was already apparent by age approximately 41.

Systemically healthy Caucasian individuals from Russia, around 39 in total and aged roughly 6 to 100 years, were included as donors. About 9.1 milliliters of peripheral blood were collected from each donor into EDTA-treated Vacutainer tubes. PBMCs were isolated by Ficoll-Paque density-gradient centrifugation, with at least 6.5 million obtained per sample. Total RNA, at least 6 micrograms per sample, was extracted from PBMCs with Trizol reagent. Naive CD45RAhigh/CD27high T cell percentages were measured by flow cytometry on a PBMC aliquot from every donor. The chain was built from TRBV6-1 and TRBJ2-1, with 7 middle bases fitting TRBD2. Near its end, the DNA agrees better with TRBJ2-7, so the J call may be wrong. Sequenced: blood. The sequence was obtained from an elderly woman in good health. The CDR3 reads as follows: CASTGVQRGVSYNEQYF. The DNA sequence follows: TGTGCCAGCACTGGGGTACAACGGGGGGTCTCCTACAATGAGCAGTACTTC.